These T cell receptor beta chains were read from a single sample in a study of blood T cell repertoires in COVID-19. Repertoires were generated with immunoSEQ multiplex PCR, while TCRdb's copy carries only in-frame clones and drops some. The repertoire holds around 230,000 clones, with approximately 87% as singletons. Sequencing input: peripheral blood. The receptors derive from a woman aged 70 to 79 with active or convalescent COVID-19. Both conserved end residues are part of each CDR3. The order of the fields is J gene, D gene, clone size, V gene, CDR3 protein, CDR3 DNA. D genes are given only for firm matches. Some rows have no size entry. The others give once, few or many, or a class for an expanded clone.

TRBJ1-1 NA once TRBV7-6 CASSLGQATEAFF TGTGCCAGCAGCTTAGGCCAGGCCACTGAAGCTTTCTTT
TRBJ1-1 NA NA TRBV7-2 CASSLVPGRAFF TGTGCCAGCAGCTTAGTACCCGGTCGAGCTTTCTTT
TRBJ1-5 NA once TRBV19 CASSRADSNQPQHF TGTGCCAGTAGTAGGGCAGATAGCAATCAGCCCCAGCATTTT
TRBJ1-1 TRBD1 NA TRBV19 CASRNRGLNTEAFF TGTGCCAGTAGGAACAGGGGACTGAACACTGAAGCTTTCTTT
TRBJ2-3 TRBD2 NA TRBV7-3 CASSPGLAGGTDTQYF TGTGCCAGCAGCCCAGGGTTAGCGGGGGGTACAGATACGCAGTATTTT
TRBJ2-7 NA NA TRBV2 CASSEGSQVHEQYF TGTGCCAGCAGTGAGGGCTCCCAAGTCCACGAGCAGTACTTC
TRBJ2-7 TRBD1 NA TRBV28 CASRSPGGSYEQYF TGTGCCAGCAGGTCCCCAGGGGGCTCCTACGAGCAGTACTTC
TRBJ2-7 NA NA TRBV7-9 CASSRRPGETGEQYF TGTGCCAGCAGCAGGCGACCGGGGGAGACGGGAGAGCAGTACTTC
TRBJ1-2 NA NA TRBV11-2 CASSLVRGNNYGYTF TGTGCCAGCAGCTTAGTACGGGGGAATAACTATGGCTACACCTTC
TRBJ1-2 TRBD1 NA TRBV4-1 CASSQGTGGRGYTF TGCGCCAGCAGCCAAGGGACAGGGGGCCGTGGCTACACCTTC
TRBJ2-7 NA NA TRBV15 CATSPRPADYEQYF TGTGCCACCAGCCCCCGGCCAGCGGACTACGAGCAGTACTTC
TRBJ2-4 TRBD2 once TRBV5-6 CASSDAGGLKNIQYF TGTGCCAGCAGCGATGCGGGGGGGCTGAAAAACATTCAGTACTTC
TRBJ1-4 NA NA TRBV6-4 CASRYGVNEKLFF TGTGCCAGCAGGTACGGAGTTAATGAAAAACTGTTTTTT
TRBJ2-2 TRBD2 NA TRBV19 CASSMWLAAGELFF TGTGCCAGTAGTATGTGGCTAGCGGCCGGGGAGCTGTTTTTT
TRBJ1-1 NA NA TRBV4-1 CASSQDRGQGMNTEAFF TGCGCCAGCAGCCAAGATAGGGGTCAGGGGATGAACACTGAAGCTTTCTTT
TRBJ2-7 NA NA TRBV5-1 CASSPLAGFSYEQYF TGCGCCAGCAGCCCCTTGGCGGGTTTCTCCTACGAGCAGTACTTC
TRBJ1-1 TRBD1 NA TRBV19 CASTLGQGNTEAFF TGTGCCAGTACCCTCGGACAGGGGAACACTGAAGCTTTCTTT
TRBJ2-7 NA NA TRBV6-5 CASSLIADGSQQYF TGTGCCAGCAGTCTTATAGCGGATGGGAGTCAGCAGTACTTC
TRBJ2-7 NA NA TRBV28 CASSFTRGAYEQYF TGTGCCAGCAGTTTCACCAGGGGGGCCTACGAGCAGTACTTC
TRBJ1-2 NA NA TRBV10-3 CAISVREDYGYTF TGTGCCATCAGTGTTCGGGAGGACTATGGCTACACCTTC
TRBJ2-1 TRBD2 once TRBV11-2 CASSLVGTSGSLGEQFF TGTGCCAGCAGCTTAGTCGGGACTAGCGGGAGCCTGGGTGAGCAGTTCTTC
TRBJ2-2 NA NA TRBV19 CASSIPGKNTGELFF TGTGCCAGTAGTATCCCCGGGAAGAACACCGGGGAGCTGTTTTTT
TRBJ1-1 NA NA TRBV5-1 CASSLVGGLETEAFF TGCGCCAGCAGCTTGGTCGGGGGATTGGAAACTGAAGCTTTCTTT
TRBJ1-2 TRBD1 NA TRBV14 CASSRAGTGTHGYTF TGTGCCAGCAGCCGCGCCGGGACAGGGACCCATGGCTACACCTTC
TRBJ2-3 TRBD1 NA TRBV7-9 CASNRDRYTYTQYF TGTGCCAGCAACCGGGACAGATACACATATACGCAGTATTTT
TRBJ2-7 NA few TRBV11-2 CASSLSTGRYEQYF TGTGCCAGCAGCTTGTCGACAGGCAGATACGAGCAGTACTTC
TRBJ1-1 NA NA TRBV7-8 CASSLGMASLNTEAFF TGTGCCAGCAGCTTAGGCATGGCCAGTCTGAACACTGAAGCTTTCTTT
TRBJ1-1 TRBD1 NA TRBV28 CASSLSGGWNTEAFF TGTGCCAGCAGTTTATCAGGGGGATGGAACACTGAAGCTTTCTTT
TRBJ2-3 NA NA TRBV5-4 CASSFYLQGTDTQYF TGTGCCAGCAGCTTTTATCTACAGGGCACAGATACGCAGTATTTT
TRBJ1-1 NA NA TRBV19 CASSIGVILNTEAFF TGTGCCAGTAGTATCGGGGTAATATTGAACACTGAAGCTTTCTTT
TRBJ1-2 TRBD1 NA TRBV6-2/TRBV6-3 CASSYSSQGLDGYTF TGTGCCAGCAGTTACTCGTCACAGGGGCTGGATGGCTACACCTTC
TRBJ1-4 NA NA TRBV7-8 CASSLVPGRTNEKLFF TGTGCCAGCAGCTTAGTACCAGGGCGAACTAATGAAAAACTGTTTTTT
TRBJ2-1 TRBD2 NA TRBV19 CASTGTSYNEQFF TGTGCCAGTACCGGGACTAGTTACAATGAGCAGTTCTTC
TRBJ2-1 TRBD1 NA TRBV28 CASSFRTGFPNEQFF TGTGCCAGCAGTTTCCGGACAGGGTTCCCCAATGAGCAGTTCTTC
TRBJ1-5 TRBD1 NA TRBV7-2 CASSFDRGDNQPQHF TGTGCCAGCAGCTTTGACAGGGGGGACAATCAGCCCCAGCATTTT
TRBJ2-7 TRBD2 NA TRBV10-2 CASSVLAGMSYEQYF TGCGCCAGCAGTGTACTAGCGGGAATGAGCTACGAGCAGTACTTC
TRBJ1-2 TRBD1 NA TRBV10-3 CASYRGGYTF TGTGCCAGTTACAGGGGGGGCTACACCTTC